The subject of this entry is one T cell receptor (beta chain). The record originates from a study of technical replicates of blood from a handful of donors. Here immunoSEQ multiplex PCR was the method, and the copy in TCRdb shows in-frame clones only, minus some. The sample includes about 80,000 clones, about 94% of them seen just once. The sample taken for sequencing was T cells isolated from PBMCs. The TCR comes from a human donor in good health.

The CDR3 reads CASSLRWQAAGYEQYF. The CDR3 DNA sequence: TGTGCCAGCAGCTTAAGGTGGCAGGCAGCCGGCTACGAGCAGTACTTC. The chain has TRBV7-2 and TRBJ2-7, with unresolved D. Trimming stripped 2 bases from V and 3 bases from J, with 17 bases between. From germline, CDR1 is SGHTA and CDR2 FQGNSA. This CDR3 region has 16 residues.